The clone carrying this T cell receptor beta chain occurred a few times. Reverse transcription of about 0.5 to 1 ug RNA was carried out with random hexamers. Multiplex PCR with immunoSEQ amplified the TCR beta CDR3 across 54 Vbeta and 13 Jbeta. TCRdb called the immunoSEQ multiplex PCR reads again in MiXCR, with one record for every CDR3 protein. This sample carries roughly 120,000 distinct CDR3 sequences, roughly 94% of them seen once, and the ten largest clones take less than 0.15%. This sample is drawn from a study of CD8 T cells in Susac syndrome. The multiple sclerosis control group consisted of treatment-naive patients whose relapsing-remitting disease, which was either stable or active, fulfilled revised McDonald criteria. TEMRA cells were FACS-enriched, and CD8+ and CD4+ T cells were isolated negatively. The sequenced sample consisted of CD4+ T cells from PBMCs. The source of this sequence is a human donor with multiple sclerosis.

The CDR3 spells CASSPSDRPNYGYTF. CDR3 sequence (DNA): TGTGCCAGCAGTCCCTCCGACAGGCCAAACTATGGCTACACCTTC. The chain carries TRBV6-6 and TRBJ1-2; D perhaps matches TRBD1 (6 bases). The CDR3 is 15 amino acids. Trimming stripped 5 bases from V and 2 bases from J, with 15 bases between. Per germline, CDR1 MNHNY and CDR2 SVGAGI (reference sequence).